The source of this TCR beta chain is a study of blood T cell repertoires in COVID-19. Study overall: Samples representing acute and convalescent COVID-19 were sourced from the United States, Italy and Spain. T cells, B-cell-depleted T cells, or PBMCs supplied cDNA or gDNA.

The V gene end was trimmed by 7 bases and the J gene end by 8 bases; junction bases not matched to a gene: 11. This CDR3 comprises 14 residues. Germline V gene lookup returns CDR1 ENHRY and CDR2 SYGVKD. Original analysis: Estimation of nucleated cell counts was performed using reference gene primer amplification. Using immunoSEQ multiplex PCR, the repertoire was profiled, and TCRdb retains in-frame clones only, with some absent. The V and J calls and clone size are taken from that table; D and trimming were inferred from the DNA. The sample has approximately 190,000 clones; around 79% are singletons.

The sequence came from a man in his 60s with active or convalescent COVID-19. The material sequenced was peripheral blood. The genes are TRBV10-3 and TRBJ2-1, with 7 bases fitting TRBD2. CDR3 in DNA: TGTGCCATCACCGGCGAGAGCGGGAACTATGAGCAGTTCTTC. Protein product: CAITGESGNYEQFF.